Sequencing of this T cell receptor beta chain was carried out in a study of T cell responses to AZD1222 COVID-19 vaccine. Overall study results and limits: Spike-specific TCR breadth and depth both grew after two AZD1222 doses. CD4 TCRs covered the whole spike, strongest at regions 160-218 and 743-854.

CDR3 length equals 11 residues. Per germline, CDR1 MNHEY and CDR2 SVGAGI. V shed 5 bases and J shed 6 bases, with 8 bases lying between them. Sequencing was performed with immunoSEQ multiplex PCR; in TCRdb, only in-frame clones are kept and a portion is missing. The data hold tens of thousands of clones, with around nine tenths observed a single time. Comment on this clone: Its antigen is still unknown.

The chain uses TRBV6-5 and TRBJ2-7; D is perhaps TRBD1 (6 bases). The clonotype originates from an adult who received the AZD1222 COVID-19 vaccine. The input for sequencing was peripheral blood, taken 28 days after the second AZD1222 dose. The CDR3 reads CASSTTGEQYF. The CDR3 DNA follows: TGTGCCAGCAGTACGACAGGCGAGCAGTACTTC.